The source of this TCR beta chain is a study of blood T cell repertoires in COVID-19 (dated by TCRdb to 2018 to 2020). For the study in its entirety: Samples from collaborators originated in the United States, Italy and Spain and spanned both the acute and convalescent phases of COVID-19. The prospective study material was composed of cDNA or gDNA derived from T cells, B-cell-depleted T cells, or PBMCs. Where available, HLA class I and class II types were obtained from metadata supplied by the sample provider rather than from assay-based typing. The sample metadata nearly always contained a de-identified subject ID, COVID-19 status, age in years and sex. The repertoires were released in a freely available public database intended as a resource for research on the immune response to SARS-CoV-2. The dataset comprised deeply sampled blood TCRbeta repertoires from subjects exposed to, actively infected with, or recovered from COVID-19. Samples were obtained from the ongoing ImmuneRACE study (first 160 participants) and from 1,200 or so subjects provided by 6 global collaborators. The full study reports these points: How much clinical and demographic metadata was included differed by source and by participant, and the metadata was provided uncurated.

Collaborating institutions collected whole blood in K2EDTA tubes following their own protocols. For TCRbeta analysis, collaborator samples were shipped as frozen whole blood, as isolated PBMCs, or as DNA extracted from either sample type. With regard to this clone: Its cognate antigen has yet to be identified. No base qualities exist here, and no much larger clone lies one base off it.

The junction shows trimming of 0 bases on V and 8 bases on J, plus 18 bases between the germline ends. The CDR3 covers 16 residues, taking in both the cysteine and the phenylalanine. Solely the CDR3 DNA is kept, with 48 bases framed from the first base. In the germline V gene, CDR1 corresponds to LGHNA and CDR2 to YNFKEQ. TCRbeta CDR3 regions were amplified from genomic DNA using the immunoSEQ Assay, a bias-controlled multiplex PCR. The published analysis was carried out like this. The number of nucleated cells in each sample was estimated by amplification of reference gene primers within the assay. To quantify the absolute abundance of each unique TCRbeta CDR3 rearrangement, sequence reads were collapsed and filtered. Productive Simpson clonality was computed per sample as the square root of Simpson's diversity index over productive rearrangements. TCRdb mirrors the immuneACCESS table, restricted to in-frame sequences. Some clones are absent from its copies; in checked studies, under half trace to an unresolved V gene, and the reason for the others is unknown. V, J and clone size are taken as reported in that table, and D and trimming were inferred from the DNA itself. For this sample the table gives tens of thousands of clones, of which under 85% were detected only once. Approximately 36% of the sample is held by the ten biggest clonotypes.

The sample consisted of peripheral blood. The receptor comes from a man older than 75 with acute or convalescent COVID-19. The chain is assembled from TRBV4-2 and TRBJ2-3, with TRBD1 tentatively as D gene (5 bases match). The CDR3 reads CASSQDGRALTGTQYF. Here is the DNA: TGTGCCAGCAGCCAAGACGGCAGGGCTCTGACGGGTACGCAGTATTTT.